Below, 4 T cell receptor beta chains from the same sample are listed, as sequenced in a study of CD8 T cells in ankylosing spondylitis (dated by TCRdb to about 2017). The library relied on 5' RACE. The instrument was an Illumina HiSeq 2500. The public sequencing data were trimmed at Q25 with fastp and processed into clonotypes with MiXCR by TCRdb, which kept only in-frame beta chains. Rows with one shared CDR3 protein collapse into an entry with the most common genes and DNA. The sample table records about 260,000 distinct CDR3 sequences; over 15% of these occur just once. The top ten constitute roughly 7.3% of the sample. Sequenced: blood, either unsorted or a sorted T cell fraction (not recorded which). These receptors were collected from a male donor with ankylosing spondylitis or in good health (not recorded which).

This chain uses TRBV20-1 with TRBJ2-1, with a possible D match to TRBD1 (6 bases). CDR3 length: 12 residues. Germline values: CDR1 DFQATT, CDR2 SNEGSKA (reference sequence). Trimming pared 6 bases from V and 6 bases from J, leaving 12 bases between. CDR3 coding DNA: TGCAGTGCCCCTGGACAGCCCAATGAGCAGTTCTTC. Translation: CSAPGQPNEQFF.

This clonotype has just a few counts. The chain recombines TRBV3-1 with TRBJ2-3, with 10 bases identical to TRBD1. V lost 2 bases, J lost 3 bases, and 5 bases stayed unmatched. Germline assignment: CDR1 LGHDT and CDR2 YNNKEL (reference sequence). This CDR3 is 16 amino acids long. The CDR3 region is CASSQLGQGLTDTQYF. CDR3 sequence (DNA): TGTGCCAGCAGCCAACTGGGACAGGGGTTAACAGATACGCAGTATTTT.

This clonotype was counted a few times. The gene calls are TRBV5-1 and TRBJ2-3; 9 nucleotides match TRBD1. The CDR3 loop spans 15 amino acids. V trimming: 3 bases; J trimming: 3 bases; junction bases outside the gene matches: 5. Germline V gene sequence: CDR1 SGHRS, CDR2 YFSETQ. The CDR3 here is CASSSDRGDTDTQYF. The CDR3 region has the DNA TGCGCCAGCAGCTCCGACAGGGGGGATACAGATACGCAGTATTTT. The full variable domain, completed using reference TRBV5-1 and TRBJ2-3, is KAGVTQTPRYLIKTRGQQVTLSCSPISGHRSVSWYQQTPGQGLQFLFEYFSETQRNKGNFPGRFSGRQFSNSRSEMNVSTLELGDSALYLCASSSDRGDTDTQYFGPGTRLTVL.

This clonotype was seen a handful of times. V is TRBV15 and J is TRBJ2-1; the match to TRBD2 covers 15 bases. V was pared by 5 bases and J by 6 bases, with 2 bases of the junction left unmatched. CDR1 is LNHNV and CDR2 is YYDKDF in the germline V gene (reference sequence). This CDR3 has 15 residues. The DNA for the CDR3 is TGTGCCACCAGCGGACTAGCGGGAGGGGTCAATGAGCAGTTCTTC. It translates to CATSGLAGGVNEQFF.